Detailed here is one T cell receptor beta chain. This clonotype has ten or more counts. The target of this receptor is not known. No base quality information exists; no much larger clone differs at one position. The record originates from a study of CD8 T cells in ankylosing spondylitis (dated by TCRdb to between 2016 and 2019). With respect to the entire study: To find TCR variants linked to disease, the study profiled T cell receptor beta repertoires in ankylosing spondylitis patients and healthy donors. The full study cohort comprised some 27 ankylosing spondylitis patients and roughly 100 healthy donors. Samples of peripheral blood were taken, and for ankylosing spondylitis patients, synovial fluid was collected as well. The investigation overall reported the following: Some motif variants were previously reported in synovial fluid and blood of reactive arthritis patients, suggesting common disease-initiation mechanisms. Blood from ankylosing spondylitis patients appeared to be characterized by a TCR beta motif made up of seven or eight highly homologous amino acid variants. Significant enrichment of the disease-linked clones was reported in matched synovial fluid samples from ankylosing spondylitis patients. In peripheral blood, the disease-linked clones were found at relatively low frequencies and had a CD8+ phenotype.

Instrument used: Illumina HiSeq 2500. Quantitative 5'-RACE with molecular barcodes was used to prepare TCR beta libraries. On the authors' methods: To identify disease-linked TCR variants, a new computational method was used, one built on a probabilistic model of VDJ rearrangement. TCRdb reworked the public reads: Q25 trimming with fastp, MiXCR clone assembly, productive beta chains retained. Rows with one shared CDR3 protein collapse into an entry with the most common genes and DNA. The V and J calls shown here were made by TCRdb, not taken from the authors' results. The sample records under 200,000 distinct CDR3 sequences, 9.8% of which are singletons. The ten largest clonotypes hold more than 13% of the sample. From cysteine to phenylalanine, the CDR3 is 12 amino acids long. Here the CDR3 DNA is all that survives: 36 bases in frame from base 1. Reading the germline V gene (reference sequence) gives CDR1 SGHKS and CDR2 YYEKEE. Cut back by 1 base and 8 bases, the V and J ends lie 9 bases apart.

The sequence was obtained from a female donor with ankylosing spondylitis or in good health (not recorded which). The V and J genes are TRBV5-5 and TRBJ1-2, and possibly TRBD1, on 6 matching bases. The specimen sequenced was blood, either unsorted or a sorted T cell fraction (not recorded which). In nucleotide form, the sequence is TGTGCCAGCAGCTTGAGGGGGGAAGGCTACACCTTC. This is translated as CASSLRGEGYTF.